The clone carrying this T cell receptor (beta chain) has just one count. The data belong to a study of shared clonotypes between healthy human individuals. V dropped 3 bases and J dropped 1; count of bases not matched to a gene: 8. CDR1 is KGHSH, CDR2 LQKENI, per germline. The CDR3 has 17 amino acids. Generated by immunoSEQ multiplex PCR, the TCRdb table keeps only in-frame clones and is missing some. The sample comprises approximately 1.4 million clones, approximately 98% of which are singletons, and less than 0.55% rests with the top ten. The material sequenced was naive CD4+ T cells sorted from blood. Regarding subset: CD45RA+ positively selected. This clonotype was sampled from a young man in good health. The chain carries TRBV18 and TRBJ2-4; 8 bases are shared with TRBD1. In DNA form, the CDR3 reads TGTGCCAGCTCACCGTTAGGACAGGGTTTGGCCAAAAACATTCAGTACTTC. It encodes CASSPLGQGLAKNIQYF.